Sequencing of this T cell receptor beta chain was carried out in a study of early stage breast cancer tumors. Whole-study context: Of some 17 invasive breast tumors, about twelve were hormone receptor-positive, HER2-negative. Regarding the study as a whole: Tumor and normal breast were distinguished via blood comparison in about 85% of the 16 patients. Functional markers like CD4, CD8 and FOXP3 were missed in bulk sequencing.

This clone was detected only a few times. What it binds is unknown. Blood replicates held 0.5 ug DNA, tumor or normal breast about 1.5 ug, two each. Assay used: immunoSEQ multiplex PCR; TCRdb lists only in-frame clones, some missing. Of some 32,000 clones listed, roughly four fifths are singletons. The CDR3 consists of 18 residues. CDR1 SGHNT and CDR2 YENEEA come from the germline V gene. V lost 0 bases, J lost 1 base, and 16 bases lay in between. This sequence originates from a person between 30 and 45 years old with breast cancer. The sequencing input was breast tumor tissue. The V gene is TRBV11-3, the J gene TRBJ2-1; D may correspond to TRBD1 or TRBD2 (5 bases each). CDR3 amino acids: CASSLDRWGSESYNEQFF. The CDR3 DNA follows: TGTGCCAGCAGCTTAGACAGGTGGGGGTCCGAGTCCTACAATGAGCAGTTCTTC.